Shown below are 21 T cell receptor beta chains from a single sample sequenced in a study of cytomegalovirus exposure and HLA in healthy donors. Data came from immunoSEQ multiplex PCR; TCRdb stores just in-frame clones and leaves some out. The repertoire holds more than 100,000 clones, with 85% to 90% as singletons. Sequencing used PBMCs. The receptor source for this set is a man in his thirties or forties in good health and CMV-seronegative.

The rearrangement uses TRBV11-2 and TRBJ2-5; no clear D gene. Germline assignment: CDR1 SGHAT and CDR2 FQNNGV. The CDR3 sequence is 15 residues long. Trimming pared 1 base from V and 2 bases from J, leaving 11 bases between. CDR3 amino acids: CASSLAQRPQETQYF. CDR3 coding DNA: TGTGCCAGCAGCTTAGCCCAGCGCCCACAAGAGACCCAGTACTTC.

V usage is TRBV15 and J usage is TRBJ2-7; perhaps TRBD2 as D (5 bases). The V end was cut by 5 bases, the J end by 2 bases, with 10 bases between. CDR1 and CDR2 (germline): LNHNV, YYDKDF (reference sequence). The length of the CDR3 is 13 residues. The CDR3 loop reads CATSPTGTYEQYF. Written as DNA, the CDR3 is TGTGCCACCAGCCCGACGGGGACCTACGAGCAGTACTTC.

This chain connects TRBV5-5 to TRBJ1-2, with D hard to call. The CDR3 runs 12 residues. V shed 3 bases and J shed 4 bases, with 7 bases lying between them. The germline V gene encodes CDR1 SGHKS and CDR2 YYEKEE (reference sequence). This CDR3 reads CASSSIGYGYTF. The CDR3 bases are TGTGCCAGCAGCTCTATTGGCTATGGCTACACCTTC.

The chain carries TRBV5-6 and TRBJ2-2; 15 nucleotides align to TRBD2. CDR3 length equals 16 residues. Germline values: CDR1 SGHDT, CDR2 YYEEEE. Germline trimming cut 4 bases from V and 6 bases from J; bases unmatched to any gene: 4. DNA for the CDR3: TGTGCCAGCAGCCGGGGACTAGCGGGAGGCCCCGGGGAGCTGTTTTTT. Protein sequence: CASSRGLAGGPGELFF. The full variable domain, in which reference TRBV5-6 and TRBJ2-2 provide the parts outside the CDR3, is DAGVTQSPTHLIKTRGQQVTLRCSPKSGHDTVSWYQQALGQGPQFIFQYYEEEERQRGNFPDRFSGHQFPNYSSELNVNALLLGDSALYLCASSRGLAGGPGELFFGEGSRLTVL.

This clone has more than one count but fewer than ten. This chain links TRBV10-2 with TRBJ1-5; D call uncertain. V lost 9 bases and J lost 0, with 12 bases in between. The length of the CDR3 is 14 residues. Germline values: CDR1 WSHSY, CDR2 SAAADI. The CDR3 DNA reads TGCGCCAGTCAACAGAGCAATAGCAATCAGCCCCAGCATTTT. The encoded protein is CASQQSNSNQPQHF.

The genes are TRBV9 and TRBJ2-7, with unresolved D. This CDR3 spans 14 amino acids. Germline V gene data show CDR1 as SGDLS and CDR2 as YYNGEE. V gave up 0 bases and J gave up 2 bases, with 9 bases separating them. The CDR3 reads CASSVGDGAYEQYF. Here the CDR3 DNA reads TGTGCCAGCAGCGTAGGCGACGGAGCCTACGAGCAGTACTTC.

The chain has TRBV27 and TRBJ2-7, with a weak D call TRBD1 (6 bases). Trimming shortened V by 5 bases and J by 7 bases, and 18 bases separated the two germline ends. The CDR3 consists of 14 residues. From germline, CDR1 is MNHEY and CDR2 SMNVEV (reference sequence). CDR3 amino acids: CASSHRAEVGEQYF. DNA of the CDR3: TGTGCCAGCAGTCACAGGGCCGAGGTGGGGGAGCAGTACTTC.

V and J are TRBV5-4 and TRBJ1-4; TRBD1 matches 7 bases. The CDR3 has 13 amino acids. V shed 3 bases, J shed 8 bases, and the junction held 4 bases outside the gene matches. Germline V gene sequence: CDR1 SGHNT, CDR2 YYREEE (reference sequence). CDR3 region: CASSWMTGEKLFF. CDR3 in DNA: TGTGCCAGCAGCTGGATGACAGGGGAAAAACTGTTTTTT. Based on the CDR3 plus reference TRBV5-4 and TRBJ1-4, the full variable domain is ETGVTQSPTHLIKTRGQQVTLRCSSQSGHNTVSWYQQALGQGPQFIFQYYREEENGRGNFPPRFSGLQFPNYSSELNVNALELDDSALYLCASSWMTGEKLFFGSGTQLSVL.

The V call is TRBV7-3, the J call TRBJ2-7; weak D call: TRBD2 (5 bases). This CDR3 is built from 13 residues. The germline V gene has CDR1 SGHTA and CDR2 FQGTGA. Trimming took 4 bases from V and 4 from J, leaving 11 bases between them. The CDR3 sequence: CASSYHPGYEQYF. The CDR3, as DNA: TGTGCCAGCAGCTACCATCCGGGGTACGAGCAGTACTTC.

This sequence joins TRBV9 and TRBJ2-3, with a weak D call TRBD1 (6 bases). With 4 bases removed from V and 5 bases from J, the gap between germline ends came to 20 bases. The CDR3 spans 16 residues. Per the germline V gene, CDR1 is SGDLS and CDR2 is YYNGEE. The CDR3 DNA is TGTGCCAGCAGCTCAGACAGGTCTCGGTATGGAGATACGCAGTATTTT. Protein: CASSSDRSRYGDTQYF.

The chain uses TRBV5-6 and TRBJ1-4; 8 bases line up with TRBD1. Germline values: CDR1 SGHDT, CDR2 YYEEEE. The V and J ends lost 3 bases and 8 bases, in that order; junction bases with no gene match: 15. The CDR3 loop spans 17 amino acids. In DNA form, the CDR3 reads TGTGCCAGCAGCTCGCGCAGTCGACAGGGGATGGGCGAAAAACTGTTTTTT. Protein: CASSSRSRQGMGEKLFF. The entire variable domain, with the rest obtained from reference TRBV5-6 and TRBJ1-4, is as follows: DAGVTQSPTHLIKTRGQQVTLRCSPKSGHDTVSWYQQALGQGPQFIFQYYEEEERQRGNFPDRFSGHQFPNYSSELNVNALLLGDSALYLCASSSRSRQGMGEKLFFGSGTQLSVL.

This chain uses TRBV10-2 with TRBJ1-2; D ambiguous. Germline V gives CDR1 WSHSY, CDR2 SAAADI. This CDR3 region has 12 residues. V gave up 6 bases and J gave up 2 bases, with 7 bases separating them. CDR3 nucleotides: TGCGCCAGCAGCCCAGAAAACTATGGCTACACCTTC. It encodes CASSPENYGYTF.

The chain carries TRBV5-6 and TRBJ1-4, with TRBD1 matching over 8 bases. Germline lookup yields CDR1 SGHDT and CDR2 YYEEEE. CDR3 size: 15 residues. The ends lost 2 bases at V and 8 bases at J; junction bases unmatched: 8. CDR3 loop: CASSFDAGGREKLFF. The DNA for the CDR3 is TGTGCCAGCAGCTTCGATGCAGGGGGCAGGGAAAAACTGTTTTTT.

This clone was counted a single time. The CDR3 nucleotides read TGTGCCAGCAGCGCTCTCAGACAGGTCACTAGCACAGATACGCAGTATTTT. This translates into CASSALRQVTSTDTQYF. The chain joins TRBV9 to TRBJ2-3; D may be TRBD1 (6 bases). V was shortened by 3 bases and J by 0 bases, with 17 bases between the two germline ends. The germline gives CDR1 SGDLS, CDR2 YYNGEE. CDR3 length: 17 amino acids.

The J gene is TRBJ2-3, the V gene TRBV14; 11 positions match TRBD2. V lost 0 bases, J lost 6 bases, and 2 bases stayed unmatched. CDR3 size: 15 residues. Per the germline V gene, CDR1 is SGHDN and CDR2 is FVKESK. CDR3 DNA sequence: TGTGCCAGCAGCCAAGATCCTAGCGGGAGGGATACGCAGTATTTT. Its translation is CASSQDPSGRDTQYF.

The chain is built from TRBV11-2 and TRBJ1-4; D remains unclear. CDR3 length: 15 residues. The V gene's germline CDR1 is SGHAT and CDR2 FQNNGV. The V gene lost 5 bases and the J gene lost 0 bases, with 10 bases spanning the gap. The CDR3 reads CASSLTRATNEKLFF. The DNA for the CDR3 is TGTGCCAGCAGCCTTACGCGAGCAACTAATGAAAAACTGTTTTTT.

The V and J genes are TRBV5-6 and TRBJ2-5; TRBD1 aligns across 7 bases. Germline V gene sequence: CDR1 SGHDT, CDR2 YYEEEE. CDR3 length equals 18 residues. The V and J ends lost 1 base and 2 bases, in that order; junction bases with no gene match: 14. The CDR3 loop reads CASSLSIALQGPQETQYF. CDR3 coding DNA: TGTGCCAGCAGCTTGAGCATAGCACTACAGGGGCCTCAAGAGACCCAGTACTTC.

The chain uses TRBV27 and TRBJ2-1; 7 nucleotides agree with TRBD1. The V gene end was trimmed by 6 bases and the J gene end by 2 bases; junction bases not matched to a gene: 7. This CDR3 comprises 15 residues. CDR1 and CDR2 from the germline V gene are MNHEY and SMNVEV (reference sequence). CDR3 region: CASSRGLGAYNEQFF. The CDR3 DNA reads TGTGCCAGCAGCAGGGGGTTAGGGGCCTACAATGAGCAGTTCTTC.

V and J are TRBV30 and TRBJ2-7; TRBD1 agrees at 9 bases. CDR1 and CDR2 (germline): GTSNPN, SVGIG (reference sequence). This CDR3 contains 13 residues. Unmatched junction bases numbered 2, after V lost 0 bases and J lost 5 bases. The CDR3 loop reads CAWSVQGANEQYF. CDR3 sequence (DNA): TGTGCCTGGAGTGTACAGGGGGCAAACGAGCAGTACTTC.

The J gene is TRBJ2-1, the V gene TRBV5-1; 9 bases match TRBD2. CDR3 length equals 16 residues. V was clipped by 0 bases and J by 7 bases; unmatched bases: 8. Germline CDR1 reads SGHRS; CDR2 reads YFSETQ. CDR3 region: CASSLVASGIGNEQFF. The CDR3 DNA is TGCGCCAGCAGCTTGGTGGCTAGCGGGATCGGGAATGAGCAGTTCTTC. Full variable domain (outside the CDR3, taken from reference TRBV5-1 and TRBJ2-1): KAGVTQTPRYLIKTRGQQVTLSCSPISGHRSVSWYQQTPGQGLQFLFEYFSETQRNKGNFPGRFSGRQFSNSRSEMNVSTLELGDSALYLCASSLVASGIGNEQFFGPGTRLTVL.

V is TRBV5-1 and J is TRBJ2-5; possibly TRBD1 for D (6 bases). Deletions cut 1 base from V and 4 bases from J, with 11 bases between. This CDR3 has 14 residues. Germline V gene lookup returns CDR1 SGHRS and CDR2 YFSETQ. CDR3 DNA sequence: TGCGCCAGCAGCTTGACAGGGTTGGGAGAGACCCAGTACTTC. Its protein product is CASSLTGLGETQYF.